This T cell receptor (beta chain) stems from a study of T cell responses to AZD1222 COVID-19 vaccine (dated by TCRdb to the early 2020s). Regarding the complete study: TCR sequencing was performed for some 250 trial participants, of whom about 200 were given two doses of AZD1222 and 26 were given two doses of MenACWY control vaccine. Enrollment into the trials was organized by age into subgroups of 18-55, 56-69 and 70-plus years, and those subgroups contained roughly 140, 27 and 60 TCR-sequenced participants, respectively. Overall study outcomes, separate from this receptor: A significant rise in spike-specific TCR breadth and depth was observed after two AZD1222 doses relative to day 0 and relative to MenACWY recipients. Nearly half of unique spike-specific TCRs reportedly recognized epitopes outside regions mutated in the B.1.351 and B.1.1.7 variants. The 56-69-year group was small, and its depth increase did not reach significance, likely because of low power. No day 14 peak-response samples were available, so repertoires were characterized only after the peak T cell response. Most participants were white British and females outnumbered males, and the authors suggested that clonal diversity may have been underestimated. Vaccine-associated CD4 TCRs spanned the whole spike protein, with dominant responses in regions 160-218 and 743-854. Conclusions about previously exposed vaccinees are limited because only six or seven AZD1222 recipients were SARS-CoV-2 seropositive at baseline.

The meaning of the sample's time point label: about 28 days (+/-7) after the second vaccine dose. AZD1222 recipients whose second dose came at about 4 weeks and those whose second dose came at about 12 weeks were combined into one group, since spike-specific TCR depth and breadth did not differ between the two schedules. The vaccinee samples were drawn from two UK trials, COV001 and COV002, one of which was a single-blind randomized controlled phase 2/3 trial testing AZD1222 (ChAdOx1 nCoV-19) in healthy adults. Trial participant PBMC samples were collected at day 0 and day 28 after the second dose for TCRbeta chain sequencing. For this clone: What this receptor recognizes is not known. Base qualities are missing; no much larger clone stands one base away.

V loses 4 bases, J loses 14 bases, and the germline ends lie 15 bases apart. From its cysteine to its phenylalanine, the CDR3 spans 12 amino acids. Only the CDR3 region is kept as DNA, spanning 36 bases read in frame from base 1. In the germline V gene (reference sequence), CDR1 corresponds to SEHNR and CDR2 to FQNEAQ. The CDR3 regions of human TCRbeta chains were analyzed by immunosequencing. As for the original processing: TCRs in the repertoires were matched against a reference library of SARS-CoV-2-specific TCRs that had been generated with the MIRA antigen-specificity platform. Breadth was defined as the fraction of unique TCRs that were SARS-CoV-2-associated, and depth was defined as the fraction of total T cells that were SARS-CoV-2-associated. Using the MIRA data, each spike-specific TCR was assigned both to the spike region to which the TCR was reactive and to a CD4 or CD8 class. Log10-transformed breadth and depth values were compared by one-way ANOVA with Sidak's multiple comparisons tests. As stored in TCRdb, this immuneACCESS dataset retains in-frame rearrangements with V and J assigned. A fraction of the clones does not appear; measured against another copy, unresolved V genes explain less than half of the discrepancy, and the remainder lacks a known reason. V and J calls and clone size come straight from that table; D and trimming were deduced from the DNA. The sample has 140,000 to 150,000 clones on record, approximately 90% of them singletons. The biggest ten clones account for roughly 1.5% of the sample.

This TCR derives from an adult who received the AZD1222 COVID-19 vaccine. The material was peripheral blood, obtained 28 days after the second AZD1222 dose. The rearrangement combines TRBV7-9 with TRBJ2-1; the D region is possibly TRBD1 or TRBD2, each matching across 5 bases. The DNA sequence is TGTGCCAGCAGCTCCGACGGGGACCGGAAGTTCTTC. Its protein product is CASSSDGDRKFF.